The clone carrying this TCR beta chain was counted many times. CDR3 and TCR beta VDJ profiling relied on a genomic DNA template. Via MiXCR, TCRdb re-called the reads, giving one row per CDR3 protein. The sample carries roughly 180,000 distinct CDR3 sequences, less than 55% recorded once. The data were obtained in a study of CD8+CD57+ T cells in acquired aplastic anemia. CDR3 length equals 14 residues. J was trimmed by 6 bases and V by 1 base; bases with no gene match: 4. In germline, CDR1 is SGHRS, CDR2 YFSETQ. The receptor's source is a human donor in good health. Sequenced sample: sorted CD4+, CD8+, or CD8+CD57+ T cells (not recorded which) from PBMCs. The V call is TRBV5-1, the J call TRBJ2-1; TRBD1 agrees at 7 bases. The chain's CDR3 is CASSLTTGVNEQFF. The CDR3 DNA is TGCGCCAGCAGCTTGACTACAGGGGTCAATGAGCAGTTCTTC. Full variable domain (missing parts from reference TRBV5-1 and TRBJ2-1): KAGVTQTPRYLIKTRGQQVTLSCSPISGHRSVSWYQQTPGQGLQFLFEYFSETQRNKGNFPGRFSGRQFSNSRSEMNVSTLELGDSALYLCASSLTTGVNEQFFGPGTRLTVL.